This entry lists 5 T cell receptor beta chains sequenced from one sample in a study of T cell responses to AZD1222 COVID-19 vaccine. Some clones are missing from TCRdb's copy, which holds only in-frame ones; the method was immunoSEQ multiplex PCR. The data show 180,000 or so clones, with 88% seen just once and roughly 25% held by the top ten. The starting material was peripheral blood, obtained 28 days after the second AZD1222 dose. These receptors were taken from an adult who received the AZD1222 COVID-19 vaccine.

This clone occurred once. The genes are TRBV19 and TRBJ1-1, with 7 bases aligning to TRBD1. Germline V CDR1 and CDR2: LNHDA, SQIVND (reference sequence). V lost 6 bases to trimming and J lost 1 base; unmatched junction nucleotides: 11. CDR3 length: 16 amino acids. This chain's CDR3 is CASSRLKGATNTEAFF. CDR3 coding DNA: TGTGCCAGTAGCCGCCTGAAGGGGGCTACGAACACTGAAGCTTTCTTT.

V gene TRBV28 combines with J gene TRBJ1-5, with 7 bases identical to TRBD1. The V segment lost 5 bases and the J segment 5 bases; nucleotides outside the gene matches: 6. The germline V gene has CDR1 MDHEN and CDR2 SYDVKM. CDR3 length equals 14 residues. The CDR3 loop is CASSQQGWDQPQHF. The CDR3 DNA follows: TGTGCCAGCAGTCAACAGGGGTGGGATCAGCCCCAGCATTTT. Together with reference TRBV28 and TRBJ1-5, the CDR3 gives the full variable domain: DVKVTQSSRYLVKRTGEKVFLECVQDMDHENMFWYRQDPGLGLRLIYFSYDVKMKEKGDIPEGYSVSREKKERFSLILESASTNQTSMYLCASSQQGWDQPQHFGDGTRLSIL.

The J gene is TRBJ1-5, the V gene TRBV6-2 or TRBV6-3; 12 bases align to TRBD1. V shed 6 bases, J shed 4 bases, and the junction held 7 bases outside the gene matches. The germline CDR1 and CDR2 sequences are MNHEY and SVGEGT. The CDR3 covers 16 residues. In DNA form, the CDR3 reads TGTGCCAGCAGCCCTGGGACAGGGGGCAGGAATCAGCCCCAGCATTTT. Translated: CASSPGTGGRNQPQHF.

This clone was observed a single time. This chain uses TRBV28 with TRBJ1-1; D is undetermined. The CDR3 covers 11 residues. Germline lookup yields CDR1 MDHEN and CDR2 SYDVKM. Trimming removed 7 bases at V and 3 bases at J, with 6 bases between. The chain's CDR3 is CASTGYTEAFF. The CDR3 DNA reads as TGTGCCAGCACGGGGTACACTGAAGCTTTCTTT.

Concerning this clone: This CDR3 is also generated by other DNA sequences in the sample. This rearrangement joins TRBV7-2 to TRBJ1-1; tentative D call: TRBD1 (6 bases). Germline assignment: CDR1 SGHTA and CDR2 FQGNSA. This CDR3 has 15 residues. V was shortened by 1 base and J by 0 bases, with 9 bases between the two germline ends. CDR3 region: CASSLVGGVNTEAFF. The CDR3 DNA reads TGTGCCAGCAGCTTAGTCGGGGGCGTGAACACTGAAGCTTTCTTT.